Reported below is one T cell receptor (beta chain). The data are from a study of blood T cell repertoires in COVID-19. Source study methods: For nucleated cells, counts were estimated from reference gene primer amplification. Method: immunoSEQ multiplex PCR; TCRdb's copy keeps in-frame clones and lacks some. From that table come the V and J calls and clone size; the DNA was used to work out D and trimming. The sample lists about 50,000 clones; approximately 82% were seen once. V was shortened by 6 bases and J by 0 bases, with 15 bases between the two germline ends. From germline, CDR1 is MNHEY and CDR2 SMNVEV (reference sequence). The length of the CDR3 is 15 residues.

Sequenced material: peripheral blood. The clonotype comes from a human donor in a cohort sampled during active COVID-19. The chain couples TRBV27 to TRBJ2-7; D might be TRBD2 (5 bases). DNA of the CDR3: TGTGCCAGCAGACTTAAAGAGGGAGTCTCCTACGAGCAGTACTTC. This sequence encodes CASRLKEGVSYEQYF.